Following are 23 T cell receptor beta chains from one sample sequenced in a study of blood T cell repertoires in COVID-19. The repertoire was sequenced with immunoSEQ multiplex PCR; TCRdb's copy has only in-frame clones and lacks some. Seen here are some 120,000 clones, approximately 84% observed once, and the top ten hold less than 9%. What was sequenced was peripheral blood. The source is a man aged 70-80 years with active or convalescent COVID-19.

The V and J genes are TRBV24-1 and TRBJ2-3; 9 nucleotides match TRBD1. This CDR3 is built from 17 residues. The V segment lost 3 bases and the J segment 3 bases; nucleotides outside the gene matches: 9. CDR1 KGHDR and CDR2 SFDVKD come from the germline V gene. CDR3 DNA sequence: TGTGCCACCAGTGATAACCCCGGGACAGGGTTTACAGATACGCAGTATTTT. It specifies CATSDNPGTGFTDTQYF.

The DNA for the CDR3 is TGTGCCAGTAGTATTTGGGGGGAAGGGAACTATGGCTACACCTTC. It specifies CASSIWGEGNYGYTF. The chain is built from TRBV19 and TRBJ1-2; a weak D match, TRBD1 (5 bases). The germline V and J ends were trimmed by 3 bases and 2 bases, with 13 bases remaining between them. CDR3 size: 15 residues. Germline assignment: CDR1 LNHDA and CDR2 SQIVND (reference sequence).

The CDR3 reads CASSLAASNRPNYGYTF. CDR3 DNA: TGCGCCAGCAGCTTGGCGGCCAGCAACAGGCCTAACTATGGCTACACCTTC. The rearrangement links TRBV5-1 to TRBJ1-2, with TRBD1 as a possible D gene (5 bases). Germline lookup yields CDR1 SGHRS and CDR2 YFSETQ. The CDR3 runs to 17 residues. V was clipped by 0 bases and J by 0 bases, with 15 bases between them.

The chain combines TRBV7-2 with TRBJ2-2; 7 nucleotides agree with TRBD1. After removal of 5 bases from V and 4 bases from J, the junction contained 4 bases not matched to a gene. The CDR3 covers 14 residues. From germline, CDR1 is SGHTA and CDR2 FQGNSA. The chain's CDR3 is CASSRGRGTGELFF. DNA for the CDR3: TGTGCCAGCAGCAGGGGGCGAGGCACCGGGGAGCTGTTTTTT.

This clone was seen only once. CDR3 bases: TGTGCCAGTAGTATAGGGCCGGGGGGCAATAGCAATCAGCCCCAGCATTTT. This encodes CASSIGPGGNSNQPQHF. This sequence joins TRBV19 and TRBJ1-5, with D possibly matching TRBD1 (6 bases). Trimming took 1 base from V and 0 from J, leaving 13 bases between them. The CDR3 has 17 residues. From germline, CDR1 is LNHDA and CDR2 SQIVND (reference sequence). The full variable domain, its missing parts supplied by reference TRBV19 and TRBJ1-5, is DGGITQSPKYLFRKEGQNVTLSCEQNLNHDAMYWYRQDPGQGLRLIYYSQIVNDFQKGDIAEGYSVSREKKESFPLTVTSAQKNPTAFYLCASSIGPGGNSNQPQHFGDGTRLSIL.

The chain uses TRBV4-1 and TRBJ2-7; TRBD2 aligns across 8 bases. The CDR3 is 17 residues long. V lost 0 bases, J lost 5 bases, and 12 bases stayed unmatched. Per germline, CDR1 MGHRA and CDR2 YSYEKL. The CDR3 here is CASSQDGGTRKEDEQYF. The CDR3 DNA follows: TGCGCCAGCAGCCAAGATGGCGGGACTAGGAAGGAGGACGAGCAGTACTTC.

The chain employs TRBV6-5 and TRBJ2-1, with 9 bases lining up with TRBD2. This CDR3 comprises 14 residues. J gave up 7 bases and V 7 bases, and 8 bases lay outside the gene matches. Germline values: CDR1 MNHEY, CDR2 SVGAGI. The chain's CDR3 is CASKSGGFLNEQFF. The CDR3 DNA reads as TGTGCCAGCAAAAGCGGGGGGTTTCTTAATGAGCAGTTCTTC.

The chain recombines TRBV7-8 with TRBJ2-1; TRBD2 agrees at 16 bases. V gave up 1 base and J gave up 9 bases; unmatched junction bases: 6. Germline loops: CDR1 SGHVS, CDR2 FQNEAQ. The CDR3 spans 17 residues. DNA of the CDR3: TGTGCCAGCAGCTTAGTGGGGACTAGCGGGGGGGCCAGTGAGCAGTTCTTC. Translation: CASSLVGTSGGASEQFF.

The rearrangement links TRBV24-1 to TRBJ1-2; a weak D match, TRBD1 (5 bases). CDR1 KGHDR and CDR2 SFDVKD come from the germline V gene. The ends were cut back, 4 bases at V and 0 bases at J, with 14 bases in the middle. This CDR3 is built from 16 residues. CDR3 DNA sequence: TGTGCCACCAGTGACCCTTCCTTAGGGGCTAACTATGGCTACACCTTC. Amino acids: CATSDPSLGANYGYTF.

This chain's CDR3 is CASSLSNSRTEAFF. Written as DNA, the CDR3 is TGTGCCAGCAGCTTAAGTAATTCTAGGACTGAAGCTTTCTTT. This chain joins TRBV7-9 and TRBJ1-1; no reliable D call. The CDR3 covers 14 residues. Germline V lookup: CDR1 SEHNR, CDR2 FQNEAQ (reference sequence). Trimming stripped 2 bases from V and 5 bases from J, with 12 bases between.

The chain has TRBV11-3 and TRBJ2-7; TRBD2 agrees at 9 bases. The germline V gene encodes CDR1 SGHNT and CDR2 YENEEA. The J segment lost 4 bases and the V segment lost 5 bases, leaving 3 bases of the junction unmatched. The CDR3 has 13 amino acids. The CDR3 loop reads CASSPTSGYEQYF. The CDR3 bases are TGTGCCAGCAGCCCGACTAGCGGATACGAGCAGTACTTC. The full variable domain, in which reference TRBV11-3 and TRBJ2-7 provide the parts outside the CDR3, is EAGVVQSPRYKIIEKKQPVAFWCNPISGHNTLYWYLQNLGQGPELLIRYENEEAVDDSQLPKDRFSAERLKGVDSTLKIQPAELGDSAVYLCASSPTSGYEQYFGPGTRLTVT.

The chain has TRBV2 and TRBJ2-5; perhaps TRBD1 as D (7 bases). V was clipped by 4 bases and J by 4 bases, with 13 bases between them. Germline CDR1 and CDR2: SNHLY and FYNNEI. The CDR3 runs 14 residues. CDR3 sequence (DNA): TGTGCCAGCAGTGGGGCAGGGGGAGGAGAGACCCAGTACTTC. Translating it yields CASSGAGGGETQYF.

V is TRBV29-1 and J is TRBJ2-7; maybe TRBD1 (6 bases). The V and J ends lost 7 bases and 2 bases respectively, with 12 bases between them. CDR1 SQVTM and CDR2 ANQGSEA come from the germline V gene. The CDR3 loop spans 12 amino acids. The DNA for the CDR3 is TGCAGCGCTAGGACAGAAGCCTACGAGCAGTACTTC. Amino acids: CSARTEAYEQYF.

The chain joins TRBV11-2 to TRBJ2-2; D is possibly TRBD2 (5 bases). The V end was cut by 8 bases, the J end by 4 bases, with 14 bases between. The germline CDR1 and CDR2 sequences are SGHAT and FQNNGV. The CDR3 covers 14 residues. The CDR3 DNA follows: TGTGCCAGCGCTCCAACTAGGTCCACCGGGGAGCTGTTTTTT. This translates into CASAPTRSTGELFF.

The rearrangement joins TRBV4-3 to TRBJ2-7; D is possibly TRBD1 (5 bases). V lost 4 bases and J lost 2, with 15 bases in between. This CDR3 has 15 amino acids. CDR1 and CDR2 (germline): LGHNA, YSLEER. The CDR3 loop is CASSPQGSPTYEQYF. In DNA, the CDR3 is TGCGCCAGCAGCCCTCAGGGCAGCCCTACCTACGAGCAGTACTTC.

This chain connects TRBV2 to TRBJ1-5; D is possibly TRBD1 (6 bases). CDR1 is SNHLY and CDR2 is FYNNEI in the germline V gene. This CDR3 is 13 amino acids long. Trimming took 6 bases from V and 4 from J, leaving 10 bases between them. The CDR3 coding sequence is TGTGCCAGCAGAGAGGACAGAAATCAGCCCCAGCATTTT. It translates to CASREDRNQPQHF.

This clone was seen a single time. CDR3 loop: CASSLALWQGRETQYF. The CDR3 region has the DNA TGTGCCAGCAGCTTAGCGCTGTGGCAGGGCCGGGAGACCCAGTACTTC. The V gene is TRBV7-2, the J gene TRBJ2-5; maybe TRBD1 (5 bases). CDR3 length equals 16 residues. The V end was cut by 0 bases, the J end by 5 bases, with 16 bases between. Germline loops: CDR1 SGHTA, CDR2 FQGNSA.

This chain uses TRBV27 with TRBJ1-6; 7 nucleotides line up with TRBD1. In germline, CDR1 is MNHEY, CDR2 SMNVEV (reference sequence). With 5 bases clipped from V and 7 bases from J, the junction kept 8 bases outside the gene matches. This CDR3 contains 15 residues. CDR3 DNA sequence: TGTGCCAGCAGTCACGACAGGGAATACAATTCACCCCTCCACTTT. It specifies CASSHDREYNSPLHF.

This sequence joins TRBV19 and TRBJ2-5, with 8 bases aligning to TRBD2. There are 15 residues in the CDR3. Unmatched junction bases numbered 10, after V lost 5 bases and J lost 5 bases. Germline loops: CDR1 LNHDA, CDR2 SQIVND (reference sequence). The CDR3 reads CASSSGGDDRETQYF. The CDR3, as DNA: TGTGCCAGTAGTTCGGGGGGGGACGATAGGGAGACCCAGTACTTC.

This clone was detected once. This rearrangement joins TRBV19 to TRBJ1-1; no reliable D call. The CDR3 consists of 14 residues. Germline CDR1 is LNHDA and CDR2 is SQIVND (reference sequence). Trimming shortened V by 3 bases and J by 1 base, and 9 bases separated the two germline ends. CDR3 protein: CASSISSANTEAFF. The CDR3 DNA reads as TGTGCCAGTAGTATCTCAAGCGCGAACACTGAAGCTTTCTTT.

In the case of this clone: A read error may produce the germline difference seen at one junction end. The J gene is TRBJ1-4, the V gene TRBV7-7; D unclear. The CDR3 extends over 13 amino acids. From germline, CDR1 is SSHAT and CDR2 FNYEAQ (reference sequence). In DNA form, the CDR3 reads TGTGCTAGCAGCTTAGGACTGCGGGAAAAACTGTTTTTT. This codes for CASSLGLREKLFF.

This clone was seen a few times. The chain is built from TRBV5-1 and TRBJ1-1; 8 positions match TRBD1. The CDR3 contains 14 residues. Germline values: CDR1 SGHRS, CDR2 YFSETQ. The trim removed 3 bases at V and 3 bases at J, leaving 4 bases unmatched. DNA of the CDR3: TGCGCCAGCAGCTCAGGACAGGGCTACACTGAAGCTTTCTTT. This sequence encodes CASSSGQGYTEAFF.

J is TRBJ2-7 and V is TRBV28; TRBD2 might be the D (6 bases). Trimming removed 8 bases at V and 0 bases at J, with 14 bases between. This CDR3 region has 14 residues. Germline V gene lookup returns CDR1 MDHEN and CDR2 SYDVKM. CDR3 residues: CASEREPSSYEQYF. The CDR3 DNA is TGTGCCAGCGAACGGGAGCCGAGCTCCTACGAGCAGTACTTC.